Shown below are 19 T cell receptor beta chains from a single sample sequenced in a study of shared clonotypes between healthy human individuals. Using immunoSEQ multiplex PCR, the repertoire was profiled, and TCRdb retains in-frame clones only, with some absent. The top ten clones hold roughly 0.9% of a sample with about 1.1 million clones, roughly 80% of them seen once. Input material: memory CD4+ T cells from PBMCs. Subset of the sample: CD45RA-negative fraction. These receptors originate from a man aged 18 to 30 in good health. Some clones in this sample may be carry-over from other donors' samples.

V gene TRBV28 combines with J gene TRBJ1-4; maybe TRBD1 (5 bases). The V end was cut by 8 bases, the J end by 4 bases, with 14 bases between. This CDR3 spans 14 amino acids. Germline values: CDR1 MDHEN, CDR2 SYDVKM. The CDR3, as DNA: TGTGCCAGCGCCCTAGGAGGGGATAATGAAAAACTGTTTTTT. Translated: CASALGGDNEKLFF.

The CDR3 loop reads CASSFRGGLETQYF. CDR3 sequence (DNA): TGTGCCAGCAGCTTTCGTGGGGGTCTAGAGACCCAGTACTTC. This chain uses TRBV7-3 with TRBJ2-5; D is tentatively TRBD1 or TRBD2 (5 bases each). The CDR3 runs 14 residues. Germline V lookup: CDR1 SGHTA, CDR2 FQGTGA. V gave up 3 bases and J gave up 4 bases, with 12 bases separating them.

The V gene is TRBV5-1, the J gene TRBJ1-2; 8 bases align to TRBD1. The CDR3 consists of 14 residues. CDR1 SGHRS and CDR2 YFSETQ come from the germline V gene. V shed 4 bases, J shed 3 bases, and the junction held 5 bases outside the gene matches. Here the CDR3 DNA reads TGCGCCAGCAGCGGGACAGGTTTCGACTATGGCTACACCTTC. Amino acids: CASSGTGFDYGYTF.

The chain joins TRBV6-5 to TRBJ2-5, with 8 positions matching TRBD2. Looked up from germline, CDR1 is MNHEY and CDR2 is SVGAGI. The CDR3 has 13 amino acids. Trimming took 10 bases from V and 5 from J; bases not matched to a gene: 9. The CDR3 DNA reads TGTGCCACCCTCCTCCCGGGGGGGGAGACCCAGTACTTC. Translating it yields CATLLPGGETQYF.

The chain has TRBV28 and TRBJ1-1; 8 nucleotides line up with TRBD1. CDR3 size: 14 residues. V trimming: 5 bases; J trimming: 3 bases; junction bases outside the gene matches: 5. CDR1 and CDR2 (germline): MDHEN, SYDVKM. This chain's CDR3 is CASSPGGGYTEAFF. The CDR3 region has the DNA TGTGCCAGCAGTCCAGGGGGCGGCTACACTGAAGCTTTCTTT.

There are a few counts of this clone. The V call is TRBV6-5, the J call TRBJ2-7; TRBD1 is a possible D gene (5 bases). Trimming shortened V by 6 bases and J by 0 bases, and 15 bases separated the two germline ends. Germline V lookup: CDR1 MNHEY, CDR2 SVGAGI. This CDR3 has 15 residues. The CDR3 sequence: CASRTTVASSYEQYF. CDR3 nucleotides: TGTGCCAGCAGGACGACAGTTGCCAGCTCCTACGAGCAGTACTTC.

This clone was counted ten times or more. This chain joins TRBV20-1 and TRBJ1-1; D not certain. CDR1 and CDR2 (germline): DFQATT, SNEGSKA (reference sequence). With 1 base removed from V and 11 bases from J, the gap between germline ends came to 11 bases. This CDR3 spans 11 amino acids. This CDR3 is CSARVAGWAFF. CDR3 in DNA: TGCAGTGCTAGAGTCGCGGGGTGGGCTTTCTTT.

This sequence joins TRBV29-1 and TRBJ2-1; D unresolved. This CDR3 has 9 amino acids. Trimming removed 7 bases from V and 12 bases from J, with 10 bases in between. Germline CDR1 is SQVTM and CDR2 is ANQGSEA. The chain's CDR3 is CSEVIGQFF. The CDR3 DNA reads TGCAGCGAGGTCATAGGGCAGTTCTTC.

The DNA of the CDR3 is TGTGCCAGCAGCCTTCGTCCGTCGGCAGATACGCAGTATTTT. Translated: CASSLRPSADTQYF. V is TRBV9 and J is TRBJ2-3; D gene ambiguous. Germline values: CDR1 SGDLS, CDR2 YYNGEE. The germline V and J ends were trimmed by 4 bases and 4 bases, with 13 bases remaining between them. The CDR3 extends over 14 amino acids.

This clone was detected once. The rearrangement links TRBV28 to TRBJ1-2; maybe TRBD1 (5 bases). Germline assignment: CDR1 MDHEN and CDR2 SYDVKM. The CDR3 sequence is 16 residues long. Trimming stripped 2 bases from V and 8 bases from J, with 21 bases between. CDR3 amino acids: CASSLSWDGTLRGYTF. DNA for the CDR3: TGTGCCAGCAGTTTAAGTTGGGACGGGACGCTCAGGGGCTACACCTTC.

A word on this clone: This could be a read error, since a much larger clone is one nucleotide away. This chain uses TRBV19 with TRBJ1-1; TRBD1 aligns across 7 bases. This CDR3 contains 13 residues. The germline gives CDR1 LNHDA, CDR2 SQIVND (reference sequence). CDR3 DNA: TGTGCCAGTAGTGTGACAGGGAACGCTGAAGCTTCCTTT. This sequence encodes CASSVTGNAEASF.

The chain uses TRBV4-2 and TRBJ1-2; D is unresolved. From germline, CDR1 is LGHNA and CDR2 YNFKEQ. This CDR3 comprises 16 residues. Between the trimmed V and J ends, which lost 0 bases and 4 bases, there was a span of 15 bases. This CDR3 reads CASSQDLRAGIYGYTF. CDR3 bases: TGTGCCAGCAGCCAAGACTTGAGGGCAGGCATCTATGGCTACACCTTC.

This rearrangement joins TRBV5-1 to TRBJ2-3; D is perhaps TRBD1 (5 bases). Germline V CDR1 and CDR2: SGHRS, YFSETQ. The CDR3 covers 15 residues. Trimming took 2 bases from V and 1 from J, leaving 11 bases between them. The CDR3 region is CASSFNLGGTDTQYF. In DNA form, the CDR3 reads TGCGCCAGCAGCTTTAACCTAGGGGGCACAGATACGCAGTATTTT.

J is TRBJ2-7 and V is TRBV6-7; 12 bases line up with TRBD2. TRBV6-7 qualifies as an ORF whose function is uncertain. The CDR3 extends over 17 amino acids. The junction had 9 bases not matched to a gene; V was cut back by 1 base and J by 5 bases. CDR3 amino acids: CASSYYRTSGTPDEQYF. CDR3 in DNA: TGTGCCAGCAGTTACTATCGGACTAGCGGGACCCCCGACGAGCAGTACTTC.

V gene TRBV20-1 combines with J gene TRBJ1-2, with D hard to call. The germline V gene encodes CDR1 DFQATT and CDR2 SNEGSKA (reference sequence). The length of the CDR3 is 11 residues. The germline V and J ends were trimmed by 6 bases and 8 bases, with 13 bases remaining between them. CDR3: CSADPPGGYTF. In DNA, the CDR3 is TGCAGTGCCGACCCTCCGGGGGGCTACACCTTC.

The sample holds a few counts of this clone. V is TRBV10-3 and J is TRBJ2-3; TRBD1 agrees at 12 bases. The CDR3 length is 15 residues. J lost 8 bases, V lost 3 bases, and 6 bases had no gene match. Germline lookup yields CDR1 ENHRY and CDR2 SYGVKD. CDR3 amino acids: CAISDGTGGSVTQYF. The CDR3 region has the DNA TGTGCCATCAGTGACGGGACAGGGGGCAGCGTTACGCAGTATTTT.

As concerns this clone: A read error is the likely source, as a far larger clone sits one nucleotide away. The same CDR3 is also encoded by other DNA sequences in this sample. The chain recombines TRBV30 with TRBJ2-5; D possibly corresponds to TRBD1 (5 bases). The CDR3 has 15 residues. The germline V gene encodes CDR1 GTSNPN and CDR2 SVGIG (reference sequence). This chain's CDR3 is CAWSVLGHGQETQYF. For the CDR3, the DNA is TGTGCATGGAGTGTACTCGGACACGGCCAAGAGACCCAGTACTTC.

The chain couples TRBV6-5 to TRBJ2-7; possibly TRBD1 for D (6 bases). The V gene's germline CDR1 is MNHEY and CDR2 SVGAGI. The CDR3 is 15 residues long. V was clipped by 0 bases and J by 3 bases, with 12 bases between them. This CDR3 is CASSYSARGVYEQYF. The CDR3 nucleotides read TGTGCCAGCAGTTACTCCGCCAGGGGAGTCTACGAGCAGTACTTC.

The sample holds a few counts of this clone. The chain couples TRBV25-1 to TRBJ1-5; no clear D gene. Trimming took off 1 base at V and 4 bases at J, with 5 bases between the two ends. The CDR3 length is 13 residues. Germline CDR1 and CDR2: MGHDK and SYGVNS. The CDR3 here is CASSESINQPQHF. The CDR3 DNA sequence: TGTGCCAGCAGTGAATCGATTAATCAGCCCCAGCATTTT.